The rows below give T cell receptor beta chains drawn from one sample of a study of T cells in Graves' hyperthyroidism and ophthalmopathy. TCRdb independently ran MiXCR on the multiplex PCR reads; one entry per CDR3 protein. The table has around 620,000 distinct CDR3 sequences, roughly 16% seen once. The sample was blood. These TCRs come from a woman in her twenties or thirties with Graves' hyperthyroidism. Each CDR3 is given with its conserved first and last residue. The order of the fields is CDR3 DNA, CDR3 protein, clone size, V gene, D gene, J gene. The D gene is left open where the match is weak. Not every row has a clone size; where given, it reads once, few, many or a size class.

TGCGCCAGCAGCTTGGATCGGGGCAGACAAGAGACCCAGTACTTC CASSLDRGRQETQYF many TRBV5-1 . TRBJ2-5
TGCGCCAGCAGCCAAGTGCAGGGGACGGCAGCCAAAAACATTCAGTACTTC CASSQVQGTAAKNIQYF few TRBV4-1 . TRBJ2-4
TGCAGTGCTAGGGACAGGGAAAATTGGTACACTGAAGCTTTCTTT CSARDRENWYTEAFF many TRBV20-1 TRBD1 TRBJ1-1
TGTGCCACCAATGGCGGGACAACAGCCACCGGGGAGCTGTTTTTT CATNGGTTATGELFF . TRBV15 . TRBJ2-2
TGTGCCAGCAGTTACGGCTTTTATTTAGCGGGAGGGTACAATGAGCAGTTCTTC CASSYGFYLAGGYNEQFF . TRBV6-5 TRBD2 TRBJ2-1
TGTGCCAGCAGCCCCGGGACTCCACTCGGCAAGCCCCAGCATTTT CASSPGTPLGKPQHF . TRBV7-2 . TRBJ1-5
TGTGCCAGCAGCTTAGGCCTCGACTTAAGTTACGAGCAGTACTTC CASSLGLDLSYEQYF . TRBV13 . TRBJ2-7
TGCAGTGCTAGAGAGTTGACAGCCCTCTCCTACGAGCAGTACTTC CSARELTALSYEQYF . TRBV20-1 . TRBJ2-7
TGTGCCAGCAGTTCAGGGGTCTACGAGCAGTACTTC CASSSGVYEQYF many TRBV28 . TRBJ2-7
TGTGCCAGCAGTTACACAGGGGAATATGGCTACACCTTC CASSYTGEYGYTF . TRBV6-2/TRBV6-3 TRBD1 TRBJ1-2
TGCGCCAGCACTCTGGGACGGTTGTTCCAAGAGACCCAGTACTTC CASTLGRLFQETQYF . TRBV5-1 . TRBJ2-5
TGTGCCAGCAGGCTAACGGGACTAGCGGGACCCGGGAACTACAATGAGCAGTTCTTC CASRLTGLAGPGNYNEQFF few TRBV6-1 TRBD2 TRBJ2-1
TGTGCCAGCAGGAGGGGCAGTCCAGCACGTCAGCCCCAGCATTTT CASRRGSPARQPQHF many TRBV28 . TRBJ1-5
TGCGCCAGCAGAAGATTTACAGGGTTCCCTAACTATGGCTACACCTTC CASRRFTGFPNYGYTF . TRBV5-1 . TRBJ1-2
TGTGCCAGTAGGGAGACAGCGTTAAATGAAAAACTGTTTTTT CASRETALNEKLFF . TRBV19 . TRBJ1-4
TGTGCCAGCAGTCCACAGGGGAACGAGCAGTACTTC CASSPQGNEQYF many TRBV27 TRBD1 TRBJ2-7
TGTGCCAGCAAAGGCTCCGGGGCCAACGTCCTGACTTTC CASKGSGANVLTF . TRBV9 . TRBJ2-6
TGCAGCGTTGCAGTCACCTTAAAGCTAAACACCATATATTTT CSVAVTLKLNTIYF . TRBV29-1 . TRBJ1-3
TGTGCCAGCAGTCTAGCGGGCCCTCGCACAGATACGCAGTATTTT CASSLAGPRTDTQYF . TRBV9 TRBD2 TRBJ2-3
TGTGCCAGCAGCCCAAGCCAGGGGTTCAGGGGGACCCAGTACTTC CASSPSQGFRGTQYF many TRBV3-1 . TRBJ2-5
TGTGCCAGTAGTATGGGGACTGGGGCCAACGTCCTGACTTTC CASSMGTGANVLTF . TRBV19 . TRBJ2-6
TGTGCCAGCAGCCTAGGACCCGACACCGGGGAGCTGTTTTTT CASSLGPDTGELFF many TRBV13 . TRBJ2-2
TGTGCCAGCAGTTTAGCCATTATGACTAGCGTTTTCCAAGAGACCCAGTACTTC CASSLAIMTSVFQETQYF few TRBV12-3/TRBV12-4 TRBD2 TRBJ2-5
TGTGCCAGTAACGTGGGAGAGCTGCCCCAGCATTTT CASNVGELPQHF . TRBV19 . TRBJ1-5
TGTGCCAGCAGCGCTTATGCGACTAGTTGTTCCGAGCAGTTCTTC CASSAYATSCSEQFF . TRBV7-8 . TRBJ2-1
TGTGCCAGCAGTTTCGAGTCGATCCGCGAAGCTTTCTTT CASSFESIREAFF many TRBV28 . TRBJ1-1
TGTGCCAGCAGCTTAGCACTACAGGGGTGGGATGAGCAGTTCTTC CASSLALQGWDEQFF few TRBV7-6 TRBD1 TRBJ2-1
TGTGCCAGCAGTGGGAATATTGGGGGCTGGAACACCGGGGAGCTGTTTTTT CASSGNIGGWNTGELFF many TRBV6-1 . TRBJ2-2
TGTGCCAGCAGCAACCCGACAGGGCTGTGGTACGAGCAGTACTTC CASSNPTGLWYEQYF many TRBV7-8 TRBD1 TRBJ2-7
TGTGCCAGCAGCTCCCTAGCGGGAGGGGCCGGGGAGCTGTTTTTT CASSSLAGGAGELFF . TRBV7-3 TRBD2 TRBJ2-2
TGCAGCGTAGTAGGGCAGGGAGGTACAGAGCAGTACTTC CSVVGQGGTEQYF . TRBV29-1 . TRBJ2-7
TGCGCCAGCAGCTTTTTCTACAATGAGCAGTTCTTC CASSFFYNEQFF many TRBV5-1 . TRBJ2-1
TGTGCCAGCAGTTTAAGCCATAGGACAGCGCGCTCCTACGAGCAGTACTTC CASSLSHRTARSYEQYF many TRBV12-3/TRBV12-4 . TRBJ2-7
TGTGCCAGCAGCCTTTCGTGGGAATCTGGAAACACCATATATTTT CASSLSWESGNTIYF . TRBV9 . TRBJ1-3
TGTGCCAGCAGCTTAGATTACGGGACAGGGGGAAAGACCGGGGAGCTGTTTTTT CASSLDYGTGGKTGELFF few TRBV11-2 TRBD1 TRBJ2-2
TGTGCCAGTAGCAGGGGGTCGGTCACTGAAGCTTTCTTT CASSRGSVTEAFF many TRBV19 TRBD1 TRBJ1-1
TGCGCCACCACCGGACAGCACATCCGGAGCTCCCTCGAGCAGTACTTC CATTGQHIRSSLEQYF many TRBV5-1 . TRBJ2-7
TGTGCCAGCAGCTTAAGTGTAGCGGCCTACGAGCAGTACTTC CASSLSVAAYEQYF many TRBV7-8 . TRBJ2-7
TGTGCCAGCAGCTTGTCAGGTTTTAGGACTGAAGCTTTCTTT CASSLSGFRTEAFF . TRBV11-3 . TRBJ1-1
TGCAGTGCTCACCTCTTGACAGGGAACGAGCAGTACTTC CSAHLLTGNEQYF . TRBV20-1 TRBD1 TRBJ2-7
TGTGCCAGCAGCTTGATTCCGGGATCCTACGAGCAGTACTTC CASSLIPGSYEQYF . TRBV5-6 . TRBJ2-7
TGTGCCAGCAGTTTATTACCCGGACAGGGGAAGAACACTGAAGCTTTCTTT CASSLLPGQGKNTEAFF many TRBV28 TRBD1 TRBJ1-1
TGTGCCAGCAGTTTACGACAGGGGGCGCGGGAGCAGTACTTC CASSLRQGAREQYF many TRBV28 TRBD1 TRBJ2-7
TGTGCCAGCAGTCCCCATAGGGGGCGAGAGACCCAGTACTTC CASSPHRGRETQYF few TRBV28 TRBD1 TRBJ2-5
TGCGCCAGCAGACGGAATCAGCCCCAGCATTTT CASRRNQPQHF few TRBV10-1 . TRBJ1-5
TGTGCCTGGGAGGGTGACTCTAATGAAAAACTGTTTTTT CAWEGDSNEKLFF many TRBV30 . TRBJ1-4
TGCGCCAGCAGCCCGGGAGCAGGGACCGGGACCGCGGAGCAGTACTTC CASSPGAGTGTAEQYF few TRBV5-1 . TRBJ2-7
TGCGCCAGCAGCACAGGAATAACAGGGGGCATGGGGAGATATGGCTACACCTTC CASSTGITGGMGRYGYTF . TRBV4-1 TRBD1 TRBJ1-2
TGTGCCAGTCGACAGGGGGGGGGAGGGACTGAAGCTTTCTTT CASRQGGGGTEAFF . TRBV19 TRBD1 TRBJ1-1
TGTGCCAGCAGTCTAAGACAGGGAAAGGACACAGATACGCAGTATTTT CASSLRQGKDTDTQYF many TRBV12-3/TRBV12-4 TRBD1 TRBJ2-3
TGTGCCAGCAGTTACTCGACCAGGGAACCTAGGAGCTCCTACGAGCAGTACTTC CASSYSTREPRSSYEQYF . TRBV6-2/TRBV6-3 . TRBJ2-7